This T cell receptor (beta chain) stems from a study of T-cell reconstitution after alpha-beta-depleted transplantation in children (dated by TCRdb to about 2016). With respect to the entire study: The study quantitatively tracked T-cell immune reconstitution after TCRalphabeta/CD19-depleted allogeneic hematopoietic cell transplantation in children using TCR repertoire profiling.

Reading the germline V gene gives CDR1 SGHTA and CDR2 FQGNSA. There are 14 amino acids in the CDR3, from cysteine to phenylalanine inclusive. The sequence is cut down to CDR3 DNA, 42 bases in frame from base 1. Trimming takes 8 bases off V and 0 bases off J; junction bases not matched to a gene: 5. This clonotype was recorded at least ten times. Its antigen is not yet known. One base away there is no much larger clone; base qualities are not given. To prepare the library, PCR was applied. The listed sequencing device is Illumina HiSeq 2500. TCR libraries were prepared with molecular barcoding, using unique molecular identifiers to normalize TCRbeta repertoire quantification. TCRdb handled the public reads itself, with Q25 trimming in fastp and clone calling in MiXCR, and kept productive beta chains. Rows are combined by CDR3 protein, so each entry shows the most common genes and DNA. The sample contains hundreds of thousands of distinct CDR3 sequences, 12% of them found a single time. Jointly, the top ten make up 2% to 3% of the sample.

The clonotype originates from a human donor who donated a stem cell graft to a child with acute lymphoblastic leukemia. The chain was built from TRBV7-2 and TRBJ2-3; TRBD2 aligns with 7 central bases. Sequencing was performed on PBMCs from the stem cell graft donor, taken from the stem cell graft. The CDR3 protein sequence reads: CASCRGVSTDTQYF. The DNA sequence is given as TGTGCCAGCTGCCGGGGGGTTAGCACAGATACGCAGTATTTT.